This T cell receptor (beta chain) stems from a study of T-cell reconstitution after alpha-beta-depleted transplantation in children. Broader study findings: Newly made T cells mostly supplied T-cell counts and diversity one year after transplant. In patients about two months after transplant, alpha-beta T cells reportedly arose from several hundred expanded graft clones. Several patients had high TCRbeta diversity at day 60; it came from surviving recipient T cells and thymic progenitors.

J was trimmed by 2 bases and V by 4 bases; bases with no gene match: 2. CDR3 length equals 14 residues. Per the germline V gene, CDR1 is SEHNR and CDR2 is FQNEAQ (reference sequence). This clonotype was recorded at least ten times. What it binds is unknown. The TCRbeta library incorporated unique molecular identifiers. TCRdb processed the PCR reads anew with MiXCR; each CDR3 protein has one entry. This table has about 260,000 distinct CDR3 sequences, approximately 8% appearing once. The TCR was taken from a male patient younger than 18 who had a stem cell transplant for acute lymphoblastic leukemia, so the T cells may come from the graft donor. The rearrangement links TRBV7-9 to TRBJ1-2, with 9 bases aligning to TRBD1. Specimen: PBMCs, mostly from graft donor cells, collected 180 days after TCRalphabeta/CD19-depleted stem cell transplant. The CDR3 loop is CASSYRGQNYGYTF. In nucleotides, the CDR3 is TGTGCCAGCAGCTACAGGGGGCAAAACTATGGCTACACCTTC.